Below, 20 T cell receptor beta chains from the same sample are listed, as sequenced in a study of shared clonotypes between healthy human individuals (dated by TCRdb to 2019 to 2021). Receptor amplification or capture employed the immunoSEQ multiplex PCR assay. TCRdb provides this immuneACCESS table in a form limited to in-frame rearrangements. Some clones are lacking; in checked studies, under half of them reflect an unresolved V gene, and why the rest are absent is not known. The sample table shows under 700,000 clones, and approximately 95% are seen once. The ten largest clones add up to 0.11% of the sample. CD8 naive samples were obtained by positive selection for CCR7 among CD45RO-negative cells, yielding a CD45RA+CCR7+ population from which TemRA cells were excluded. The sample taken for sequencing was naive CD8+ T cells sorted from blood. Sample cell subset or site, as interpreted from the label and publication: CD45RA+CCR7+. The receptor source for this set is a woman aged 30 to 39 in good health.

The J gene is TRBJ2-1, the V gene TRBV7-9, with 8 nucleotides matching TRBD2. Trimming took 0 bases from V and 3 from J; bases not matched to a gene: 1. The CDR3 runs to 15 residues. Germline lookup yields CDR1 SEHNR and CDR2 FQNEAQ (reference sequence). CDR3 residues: CASSLASGIYNEQFF. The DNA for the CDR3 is TGTGCCAGCAGCTTAGCTAGCGGGATCTACAATGAGCAGTTCTTC.

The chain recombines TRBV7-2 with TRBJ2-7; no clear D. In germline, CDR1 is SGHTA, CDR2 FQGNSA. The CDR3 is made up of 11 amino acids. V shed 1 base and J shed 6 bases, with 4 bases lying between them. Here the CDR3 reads CASSLGPEQYF. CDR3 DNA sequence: TGTGCCAGCAGCTTAGGGCCCGAGCAGTACTTC.

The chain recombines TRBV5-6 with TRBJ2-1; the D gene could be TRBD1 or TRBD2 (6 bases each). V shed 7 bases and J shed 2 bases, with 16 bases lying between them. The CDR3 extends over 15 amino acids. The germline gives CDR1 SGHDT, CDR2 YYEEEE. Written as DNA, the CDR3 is TGTGCCAGCTGTCAGGGGAGGCCCACCTACAATGAGCAGTTCTTC. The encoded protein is CASCQGRPTYNEQFF.

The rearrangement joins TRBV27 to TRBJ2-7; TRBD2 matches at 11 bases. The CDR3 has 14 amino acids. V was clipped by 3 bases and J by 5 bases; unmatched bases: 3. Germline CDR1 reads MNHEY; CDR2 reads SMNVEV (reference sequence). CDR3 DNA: TGTGCCAGCAGTTTCCTAGCGGGAGGAAACGAGCAGTACTTC. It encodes CASSFLAGGNEQYF.

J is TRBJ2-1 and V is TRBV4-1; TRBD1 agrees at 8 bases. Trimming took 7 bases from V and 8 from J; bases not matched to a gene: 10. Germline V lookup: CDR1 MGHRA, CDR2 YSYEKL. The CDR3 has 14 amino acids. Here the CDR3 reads CASTVDRGYDEQFF. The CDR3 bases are TGCGCCAGCACCGTCGACAGGGGTTACGATGAGCAGTTCTTC.

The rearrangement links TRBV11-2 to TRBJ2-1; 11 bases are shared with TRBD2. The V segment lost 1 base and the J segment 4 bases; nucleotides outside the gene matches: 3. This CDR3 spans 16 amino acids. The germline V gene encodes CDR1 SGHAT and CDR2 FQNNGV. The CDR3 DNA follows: TGTGCCAGCAGCTTAGCGCTAGCGGGAGGATACAATGAGCAGTTCTTC. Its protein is CASSLALAGGYNEQFF.

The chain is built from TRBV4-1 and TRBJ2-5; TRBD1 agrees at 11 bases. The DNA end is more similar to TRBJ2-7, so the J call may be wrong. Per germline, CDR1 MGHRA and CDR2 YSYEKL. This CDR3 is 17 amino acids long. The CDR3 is CASSRSDWTGGWDEQYF. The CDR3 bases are TGCGCCAGCAGCCGATCGGATTGGACAGGGGGCTGGGACGAGCAGTACTTC.

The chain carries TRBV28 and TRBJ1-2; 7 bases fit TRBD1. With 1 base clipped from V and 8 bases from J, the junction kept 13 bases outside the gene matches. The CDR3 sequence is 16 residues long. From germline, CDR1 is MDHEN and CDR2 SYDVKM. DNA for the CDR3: TGTGCCAGCAGTTTATCGTCGGCAGGGGGGCCGGGAGGCTACACCTTC. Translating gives CASSLSSAGGPGGYTF.

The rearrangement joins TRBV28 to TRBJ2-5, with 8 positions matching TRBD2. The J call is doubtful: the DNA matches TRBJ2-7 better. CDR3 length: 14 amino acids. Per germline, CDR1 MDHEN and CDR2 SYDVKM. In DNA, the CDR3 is TGTGCCAGCAGCACGAGCGGGAGAGAGTACGAGCAGTACTTC. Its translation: CASSTSGREYEQYF.

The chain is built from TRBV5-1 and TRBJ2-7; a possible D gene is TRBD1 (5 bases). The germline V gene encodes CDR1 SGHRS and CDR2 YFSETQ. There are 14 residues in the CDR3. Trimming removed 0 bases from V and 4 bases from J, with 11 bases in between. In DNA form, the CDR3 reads TGCGCCAGCAGCTTGGAAGGGGTTCCGTACGAGCAGTACTTC. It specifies CASSLEGVPYEQYF.

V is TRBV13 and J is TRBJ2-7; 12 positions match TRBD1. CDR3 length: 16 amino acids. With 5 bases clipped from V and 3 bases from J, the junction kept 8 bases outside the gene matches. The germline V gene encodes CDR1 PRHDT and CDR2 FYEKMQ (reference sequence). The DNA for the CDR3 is TGTGCCAGCAGCGACGCCGGGACAGGGGGCTTCTACGAGCAGTACTTC. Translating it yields CASSDAGTGGFYEQYF. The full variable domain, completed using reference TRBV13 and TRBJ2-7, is AAGVIQSPRHLIKEKRETATLKCYPIPRHDTVYWYQQGPGQDPQFLISFYEKMQSDKGSIPDRFSAQQFSDYHSELNMSSLELGDSALYFCASSDAGTGGFYEQYFGPGTRLTVT.

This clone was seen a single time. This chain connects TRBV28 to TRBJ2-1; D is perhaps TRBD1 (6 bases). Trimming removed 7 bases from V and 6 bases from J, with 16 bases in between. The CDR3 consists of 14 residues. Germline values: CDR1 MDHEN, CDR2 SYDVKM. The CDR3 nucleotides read TGTGCCAGCAACCTCTACAGGGACCTCAATGAGCAGTTCTTC. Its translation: CASNLYRDLNEQFF.

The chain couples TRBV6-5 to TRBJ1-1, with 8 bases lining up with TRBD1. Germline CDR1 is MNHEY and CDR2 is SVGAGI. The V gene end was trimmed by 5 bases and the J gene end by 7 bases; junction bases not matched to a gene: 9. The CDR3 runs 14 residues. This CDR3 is CASSNDRGVIEAFF. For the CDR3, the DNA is TGTGCCAGCAGTAATGACAGGGGCGTTATTGAAGCTTTCTTT.

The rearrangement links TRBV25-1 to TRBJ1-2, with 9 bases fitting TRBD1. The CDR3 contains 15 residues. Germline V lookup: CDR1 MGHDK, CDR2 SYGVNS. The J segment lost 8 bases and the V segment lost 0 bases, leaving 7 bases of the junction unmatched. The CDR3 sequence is CASSEYMDRGGGYTF. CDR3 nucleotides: TGTGCCAGCAGTGAATATATGGACAGGGGAGGAGGCTACACCTTC.

The CDR3, as DNA: TGCAGCGTTGTGGGTGGGGATAGCAATCAGCCCCAGCATTTT. It codes for CSVVGGDSNQPQHF. The genes are TRBV29-1 and TRBJ1-5, with D hard to call. Per germline, CDR1 SQVTM and CDR2 ANQGSEA. The CDR3 is 14 amino acids. V shed 4 bases and J shed 0 bases, with 10 bases lying between them.

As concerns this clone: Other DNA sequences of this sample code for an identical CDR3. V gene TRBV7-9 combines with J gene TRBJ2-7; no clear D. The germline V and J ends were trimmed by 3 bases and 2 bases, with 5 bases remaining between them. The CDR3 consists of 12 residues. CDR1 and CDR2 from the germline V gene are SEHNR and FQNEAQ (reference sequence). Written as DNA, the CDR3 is TGTGCCAGCAGCTTGGATCCCTACGAGCAGTACTTC. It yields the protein CASSLDPYEQYF.

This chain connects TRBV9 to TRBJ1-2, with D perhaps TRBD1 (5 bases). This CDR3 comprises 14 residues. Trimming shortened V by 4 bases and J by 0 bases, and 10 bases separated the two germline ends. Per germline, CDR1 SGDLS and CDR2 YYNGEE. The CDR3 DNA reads TGTGCCAGCAGCTTAGGGGAAACTAACTATGGCTACACCTTC. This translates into CASSLGETNYGYTF.

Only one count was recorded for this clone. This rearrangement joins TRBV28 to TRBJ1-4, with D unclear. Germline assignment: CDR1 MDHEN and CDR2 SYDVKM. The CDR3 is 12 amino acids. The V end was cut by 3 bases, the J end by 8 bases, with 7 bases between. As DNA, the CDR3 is TGTGCCAGCAGTTTCGTTAACGAAAAACTGTTTTTT. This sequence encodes CASSFVNEKLFF.

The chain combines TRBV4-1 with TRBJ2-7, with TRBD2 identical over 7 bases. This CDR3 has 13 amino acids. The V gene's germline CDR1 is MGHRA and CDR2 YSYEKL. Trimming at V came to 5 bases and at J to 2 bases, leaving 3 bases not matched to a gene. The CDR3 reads CASSERDTYEQYF. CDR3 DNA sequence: TGCGCCAGCAGCGAGCGGGATACCTACGAGCAGTACTTC.

Here the CDR3 reads CASSLEGGARDFPRDTQYF. In DNA form, the CDR3 reads TGTGCCAGCAGCTTAGAGGGGGGGGCCCGGGACTTTCCCCGGGATACGCAGTATTTT. J is TRBJ2-3 and V is TRBV13, with TRBD2 as a possible D gene (7 bases). CDR3 length: 19 residues. The ends were cut back, 1 base at V and 6 bases at J, with 26 bases in the middle. Germline CDR1 reads PRHDT; CDR2 reads FYEKMQ (reference sequence).